This T cell receptor beta chain was sequenced in a study of vaccination effects on CD4 cells after COVID-19. The CDR3 totals 15 residues. With 2 bases removed from V and 0 bases from J, the gap between germline ends came to 10 bases. Germline V lookup: CDR1 ENHRY, CDR2 SYGVKD. CD4+ T cells specific for antigen were expanded with viral peptide pools by the ViraFEST assay before sequencing. At the end of roughly ten days of culture, CD4+ T cells were isolated. Two doses of BNT162b2 or mRNA-1273 vaccine were administered to participants. All vaccine recipients tested negative for nucleocapsid antibodies and had never contracted SARS-CoV-2 infection. Each culture had half its medium swapped for IL-2 medium on days 3 and 7. Comment on this clone: What it binds is not known.

Profiling relied on immunoSEQ multiplex PCR, and the TCRdb table lists in-frame clones only, not all of them. Here the sample spans tens of thousands of clones, roughly 76% being singletons. The receptor comes from a human donor who received a COVID-19 vaccine. Some clones in this sample may be carry-over from other donors' samples. This chain uses TRBV10-3 with TRBJ2-5; D is undetermined. This sample comprised CD4+ T cells from PBMCs cultured with SARS-CoV-2 spike peptides, obtained after COVID-19 vaccination. In DNA form, the CDR3 reads TGTGCCATCAGTGAGAGGGCAGAGTACCAAGAGACCCAGTACTTC. Residues: CAISERAEYQETQYF.